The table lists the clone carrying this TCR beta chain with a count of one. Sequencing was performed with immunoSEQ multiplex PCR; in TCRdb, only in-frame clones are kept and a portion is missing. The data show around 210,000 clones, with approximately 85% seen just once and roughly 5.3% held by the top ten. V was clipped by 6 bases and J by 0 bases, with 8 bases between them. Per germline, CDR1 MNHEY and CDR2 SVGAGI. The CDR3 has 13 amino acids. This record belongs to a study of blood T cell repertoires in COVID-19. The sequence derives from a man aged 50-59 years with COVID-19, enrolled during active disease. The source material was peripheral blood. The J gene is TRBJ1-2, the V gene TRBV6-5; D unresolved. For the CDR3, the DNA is TGTGCCAGCAGACGATTAGCTAACTATGGCTACACCTTC. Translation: CASRRLANYGYTF.